One sample yielded the 2 T cell receptor beta chains listed below, sequenced in a study of cytomegalovirus exposure and HLA in healthy donors. The assay was immunoSEQ multiplex PCR, and TCRdb's table has in-frame clones only and misses some. The table has approximately 120,000 clones, around 94% seen once. Sequencing input: PBMCs. These receptors originate from a woman aged 18 to 35 in good health and CMV-seronegative.

The gene calls are TRBV11-3 and TRBJ1-1; TRBD1 is a possible D gene (6 bases). Germline assignment: CDR1 SGHNT and CDR2 YENEEA. V lost 4 bases, J lost 2 bases, and 8 bases lay in between. The CDR3 length is 13 residues. CDR3 sequence: CASSSGTNTEAFF. The CDR3 coding sequence is TGTGCCAGCAGCTCCGGGACAAACACTGAAGCTTTCTTT.

The CDR3 nucleotides read TGCGCCAGCAGCCCAACAGGGGGGCTGGAGACCCAGTACTTC. As protein: CASSPTGGLETQYF. This rearrangement joins TRBV5-1 to TRBJ2-5, with 8 bases identical to TRBD1. The V and J ends lost 4 bases and 5 bases, in that order; junction bases with no gene match: 7. The CDR3 length is 14 residues. The germline V gene has CDR1 SGHRS and CDR2 YFSETQ. Complete variable domain (other parts from reference TRBV5-1 and TRBJ2-5): KAGVTQTPRYLIKTRGQQVTLSCSPISGHRSVSWYQQTPGQGLQFLFEYFSETQRNKGNFPGRFSGRQFSNSRSEMNVSTLELGDSALYLCASSPTGGLETQYFGPGTRLLVL.